This T cell receptor (beta chain) was identified during a study of immune cell composition in non-small cell lung cancer. Losses at the gene ends were 5 bases for V and 4 bases for J; bases not matched to a gene: 7. Per germline, CDR1 SGDLS and CDR2 YYNGEE. The CDR3 runs 14 residues. Some clones are missing from TCRdb's copy, which holds only in-frame ones; the method was immunoSEQ multiplex PCR. The sample includes 2,000 to 3,000 clones, around 67% of them seen just once. Study-wide findings and caveats: Lung adenocarcinomas had lower top 10 clone scores and clonality than squamous tumours.

As for this clone: The antigen remains unidentified.

Separately, the same data were catalogued under a study of CD4 T cells in lung cancer. According to that study: A few resected stage I-III patients provided tumor and non-adjacent lung tissue. Some patients had received nivolumab or pembrolizumab before giving blood.

The sequence was collected from a human donor with non-small cell lung cancer. The sample consisted of lung tumor tissue. The V gene is TRBV9, the J gene TRBJ2-3; 7 nucleotides agree with TRBD1. CDR3 sequence: CASSRGQGPDTQYF. CDR3 nucleotide sequence: TGTGCCAGCAGTAGGGGGCAGGGCCCAGATACGCAGTATTTT.